This T cell receptor (beta chain) derives from a study of T and B cells in COVID-19 patients. Study in general: Blood was sampled from COVID-19 patients who were either actively infected or recovered.

This clonotype is categorized as medium-sized. The antigen is not known. Germline and junction disagree at one end, which may indicate a read error. Multiplex PCR with BIOMED2 TRB-A/B primer pools amplified TRB rearrangements. TCRdb passed the multiplex PCR reads through MiXCR, listing each CDR3 protein once. The profile shows approximately 13,000 distinct CDR3 sequences, about 28% of them singletons. From blood, about 220-500 ng of genomic DNA served as TRB template. The CDR3 runs to 13 residues. Germline CDR1 is LNHDA and CDR2 is SQIVND (reference sequence). General study findings and limits: Few blood samples existed from mildly ill patients during symptoms or early in severe cases.

Sequenced material: blood. This sequence originates from a human donor who had recovered from COVID-19. V is TRBV19 and J is TRBJ2-3; no reliable D call. CDR3 sequence (DNA): TGTGCCTGTAGGTCCCCTAGCACAGATACGCAGTATTTT. Translated, it gives CACRSPSTDTQYF.